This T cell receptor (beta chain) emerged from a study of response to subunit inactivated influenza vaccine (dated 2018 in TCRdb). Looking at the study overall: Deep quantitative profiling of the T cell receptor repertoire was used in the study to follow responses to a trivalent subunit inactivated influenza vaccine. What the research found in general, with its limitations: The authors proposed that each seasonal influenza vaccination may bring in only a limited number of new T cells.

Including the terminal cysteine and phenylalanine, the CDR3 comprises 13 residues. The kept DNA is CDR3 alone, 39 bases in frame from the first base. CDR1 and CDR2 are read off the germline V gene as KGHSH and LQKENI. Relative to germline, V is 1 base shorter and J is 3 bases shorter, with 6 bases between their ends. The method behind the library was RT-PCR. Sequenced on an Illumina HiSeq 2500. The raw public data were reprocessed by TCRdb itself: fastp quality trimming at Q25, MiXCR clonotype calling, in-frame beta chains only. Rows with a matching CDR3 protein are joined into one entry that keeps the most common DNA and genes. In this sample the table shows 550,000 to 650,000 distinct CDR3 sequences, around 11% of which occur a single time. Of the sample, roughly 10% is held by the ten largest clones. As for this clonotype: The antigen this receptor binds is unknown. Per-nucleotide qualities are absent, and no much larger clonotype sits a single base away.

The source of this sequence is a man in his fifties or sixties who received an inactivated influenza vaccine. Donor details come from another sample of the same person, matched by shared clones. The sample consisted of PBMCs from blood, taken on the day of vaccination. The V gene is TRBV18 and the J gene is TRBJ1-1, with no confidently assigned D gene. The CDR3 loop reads CASSPRPYTEAFF. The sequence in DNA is TGTGCCAGCTCACCACGACCGTACACTGAAGCTTTCTTT.